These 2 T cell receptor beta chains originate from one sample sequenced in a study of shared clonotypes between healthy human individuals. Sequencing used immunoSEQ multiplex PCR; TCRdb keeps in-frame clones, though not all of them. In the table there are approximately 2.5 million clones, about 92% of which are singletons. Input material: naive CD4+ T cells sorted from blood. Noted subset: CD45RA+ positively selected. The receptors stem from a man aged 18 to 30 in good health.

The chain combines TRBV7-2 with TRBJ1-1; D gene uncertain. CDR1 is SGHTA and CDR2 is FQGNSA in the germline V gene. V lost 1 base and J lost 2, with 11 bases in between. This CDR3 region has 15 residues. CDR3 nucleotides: TGTGCCAGCAGCTTAGTAGGGCCAGCCAACACTGAAGCTTTCTTT. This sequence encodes CASSLVGPANTEAFF.

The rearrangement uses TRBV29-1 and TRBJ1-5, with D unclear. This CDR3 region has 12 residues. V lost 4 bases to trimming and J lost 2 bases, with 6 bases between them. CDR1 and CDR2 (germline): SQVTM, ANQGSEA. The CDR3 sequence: CSVADGNQPQHF. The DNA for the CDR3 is TGCAGCGTTGCGGACGGCAATCAGCCCCAGCATTTT.